The 2 T cell receptor delta chains below come from one sample, sequenced in a study of gamma-delta T cells after stem cell transplantation. TCRdb redid clone calling on the RT-PCR reads using CATT. The sample holds 2,500 to 3,000 delta-chain clones, 4% to 6% seen once. The sample comprised gamma-delta T cells. The receptor set was obtained from a human donor. It is not recorded whose cells these are; they may come from a transplant donor.

About this clone itself: A read error may explain this, as a much larger clone is one base away. V gene TRDV2 combines with J gene TRDJ1; 13 bases are shared with TRDD3. CDR3 size: 21 residues. V was clipped by 3 bases and J by 3 bases; unmatched bases: 21. CDR1 is GEAIGNYY, CDR2 EKD, per germline. This chain's CDR3 is CACDAGGLLGDTRGPPDKLIF. CDR3 bases: TGTGCCTGTGACGCCGGAGGGTTACTGGGGGATACGCGTGGGCCTCCCGATAAACTCATCTTT.

This clone showed up just a few times. A far larger clone differs by one base, so this is likely a read error. Distinct nucleotide sequences in the sample also encode this CDR3. The chain combines TRDV2 with TRDJ1; D is unresolved. The V gene lost 0 bases and the J gene lost 2 bases, with 18 bases spanning the gap. CDR3 size: 17 residues. Germline-derived CDR1 and CDR2 are GEAIGNYY and EKD. The CDR3 DNA reads TGTGCCTGTGACACCGTTGGCCGACACATCGCTACCGATAAACTCATCTTT. Protein sequence: CACDTVGRHIATDKLIF.